The clone carrying this T cell receptor (beta chain) has ten or more counts. Its cognate antigen is unknown. With template switching, a universal primer site was added, and the cDNA carried unique molecular identifiers. TCRdb used MiXCR to reprocess the 5' RACE reads, holding one entry per CDR3 protein. This repertoire shows some 250,000 distinct CDR3 sequences, 9.5% to 15% found once; its top ten account for more than 3.5%. The sample is drawn from a study of identical twins. Notes on the study in general: The presence of invariant MAIT and iNKT cells could partly confound analyses of zero-insertion sequences. Within beta out-of-frame sequences, the excess sharing observed between twins was weaker.

The V end was cut by 2 bases, the J end by 5 bases, with 13 bases between. The CDR3 covers 14 residues. CDR1 is SGHTA, CDR2 FQGNSA, per germline. The sample was also linked to a second study, of yellow fever vaccine responses in identical twins. As reported in that work: It has been reported that, in twins, the vaccine T cell response seemed partly convergent and partly personalized.

The TCR was taken from a woman under 30 in good health. The sequenced sample was memory (CD45RO+) T cells sorted from blood. The genes are TRBV7-2 and TRBJ2-7, with D unclear. The CDR3 DNA follows: TGTGCCAGCAGCTTAAGGATTCTTGTTAACGAGCAGTACTTC. The encoded protein is CASSLRILVNEQYF. Variable domain in full (rest from reference TRBV7-2 and TRBJ2-7): GAGVSQSPSNKVTEKGKDVELRCDPISGHTALYWYRQSLGQGLEFLIYFQGNSAPDKSGLPSDRFSAERTGGSVSTLTIQRTQQEDSAVYLCASSLRILVNEQYFGPGTRLTVT.